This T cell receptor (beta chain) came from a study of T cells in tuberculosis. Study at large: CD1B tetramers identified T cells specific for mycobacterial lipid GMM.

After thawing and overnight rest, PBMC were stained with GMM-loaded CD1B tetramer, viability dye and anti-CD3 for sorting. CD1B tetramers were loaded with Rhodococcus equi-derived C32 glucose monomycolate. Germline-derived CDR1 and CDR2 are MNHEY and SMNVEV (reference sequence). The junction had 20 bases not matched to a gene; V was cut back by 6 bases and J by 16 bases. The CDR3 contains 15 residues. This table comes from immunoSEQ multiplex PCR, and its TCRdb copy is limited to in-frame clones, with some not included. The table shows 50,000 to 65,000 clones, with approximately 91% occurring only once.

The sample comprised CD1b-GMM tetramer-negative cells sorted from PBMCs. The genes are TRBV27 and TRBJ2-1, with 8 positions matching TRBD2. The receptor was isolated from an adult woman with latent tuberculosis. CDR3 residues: CASRKNYGWGGGKFF. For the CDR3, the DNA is TGTGCCAGCAGGAAGAACTACGGGTGGGGCGGGGGGAAATTCTTC.